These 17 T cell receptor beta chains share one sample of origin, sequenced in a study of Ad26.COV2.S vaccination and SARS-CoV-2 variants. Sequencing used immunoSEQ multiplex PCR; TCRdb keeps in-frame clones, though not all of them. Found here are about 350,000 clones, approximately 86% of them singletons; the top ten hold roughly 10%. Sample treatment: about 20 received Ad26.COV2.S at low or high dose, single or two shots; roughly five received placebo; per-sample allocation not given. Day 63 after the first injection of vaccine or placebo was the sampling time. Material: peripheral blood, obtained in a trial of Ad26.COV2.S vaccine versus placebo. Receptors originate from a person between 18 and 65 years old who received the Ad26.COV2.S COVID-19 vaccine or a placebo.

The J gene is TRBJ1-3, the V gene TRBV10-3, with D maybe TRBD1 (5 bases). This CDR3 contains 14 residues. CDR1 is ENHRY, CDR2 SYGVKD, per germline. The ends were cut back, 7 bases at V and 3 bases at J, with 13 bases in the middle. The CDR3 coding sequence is TGTGCCATCACCTCGTCAGGGATTGGAAACACCATATATTTT. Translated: CAITSSGIGNTIYF.

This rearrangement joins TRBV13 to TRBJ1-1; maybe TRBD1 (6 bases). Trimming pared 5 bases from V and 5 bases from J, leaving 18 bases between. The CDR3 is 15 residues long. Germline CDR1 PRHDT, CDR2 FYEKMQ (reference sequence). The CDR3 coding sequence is TGTGCCAGCAGCCGCCCCGGGGGCGAGGGGACTGAAGCTTTCTTT. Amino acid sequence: CASSRPGGEGTEAFF.

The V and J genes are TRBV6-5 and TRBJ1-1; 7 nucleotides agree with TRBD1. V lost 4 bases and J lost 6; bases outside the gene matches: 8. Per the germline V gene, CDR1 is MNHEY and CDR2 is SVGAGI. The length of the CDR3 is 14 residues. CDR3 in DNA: TGTGCCAGCAGTTCGCAACAGGGGTCTCCTGAAGCTTTCTTT. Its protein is CASSSQQGSPEAFF.

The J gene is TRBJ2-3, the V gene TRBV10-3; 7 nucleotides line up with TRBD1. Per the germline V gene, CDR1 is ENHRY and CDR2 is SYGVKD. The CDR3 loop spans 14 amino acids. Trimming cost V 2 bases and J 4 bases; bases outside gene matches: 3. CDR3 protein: CAISEPGGADTQYF. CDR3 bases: TGTGCCATCAGTGAGCCAGGGGGAGCAGATACGCAGTATTTT.

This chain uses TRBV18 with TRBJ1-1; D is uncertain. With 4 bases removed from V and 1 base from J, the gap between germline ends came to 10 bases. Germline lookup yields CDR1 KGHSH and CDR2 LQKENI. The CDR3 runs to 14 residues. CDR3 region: CASSLWESNTEAFF. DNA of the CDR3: TGTGCCAGCTCACTGTGGGAGTCGAACACTGAAGCTTTCTTT.

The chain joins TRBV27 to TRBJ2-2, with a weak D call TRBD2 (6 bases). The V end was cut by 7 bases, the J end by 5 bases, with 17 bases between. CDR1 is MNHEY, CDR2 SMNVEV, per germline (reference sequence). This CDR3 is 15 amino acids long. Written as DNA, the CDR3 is TGTGCCAGCACCCCGGCCGGGACTTATACCGGGGAGCTGTTTTTT. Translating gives CASTPAGTYTGELFF.

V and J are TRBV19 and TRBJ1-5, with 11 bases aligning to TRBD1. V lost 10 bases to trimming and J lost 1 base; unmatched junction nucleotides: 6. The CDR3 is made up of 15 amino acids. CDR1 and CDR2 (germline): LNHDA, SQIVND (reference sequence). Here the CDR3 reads CATMRTGGSNQPQHF. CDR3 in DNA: TGTGCCACTATGAGGACAGGGGGCAGCAATCAGCCCCAGCATTTT.

CDR3 nucleotide sequence: TGTGCCAGCAGCCCCGCCCCCCTGGGAAGCAATCAGCCCCAGCATTTT. This translates into CASSPAPLGSNQPQHF. The rearrangement links TRBV4-2 to TRBJ1-5, with D unclear. The CDR3 is made up of 16 amino acids. The V and J ends lost 4 bases and 1 base respectively, with 14 bases between them. Germline CDR1 reads LGHNA; CDR2 reads YNFKEQ.

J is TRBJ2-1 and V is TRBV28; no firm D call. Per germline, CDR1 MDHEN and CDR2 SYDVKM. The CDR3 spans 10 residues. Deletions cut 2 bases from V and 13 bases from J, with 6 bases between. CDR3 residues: CASSLTDQFF. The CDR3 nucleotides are TGTGCCAGCAGTTTAACCGATCAGTTCTTC. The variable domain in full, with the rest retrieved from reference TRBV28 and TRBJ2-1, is DVKVTQSSRYLVKRTGEKVFLECVQDMDHENMFWYRQDPGLGLRLIYFSYDVKMKEKGDIPEGYSVSREKKERFSLILESASTNQTSMYLCASSLTDQFFGPGTRLTVL.

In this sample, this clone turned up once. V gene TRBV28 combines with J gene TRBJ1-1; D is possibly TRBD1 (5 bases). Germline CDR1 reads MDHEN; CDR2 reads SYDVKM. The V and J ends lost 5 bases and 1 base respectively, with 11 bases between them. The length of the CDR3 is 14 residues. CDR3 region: CASSAQGGNTEAFF. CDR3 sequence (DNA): TGTGCCAGCAGTGCTCAGGGCGGGAACACTGAAGCTTTCTTT.

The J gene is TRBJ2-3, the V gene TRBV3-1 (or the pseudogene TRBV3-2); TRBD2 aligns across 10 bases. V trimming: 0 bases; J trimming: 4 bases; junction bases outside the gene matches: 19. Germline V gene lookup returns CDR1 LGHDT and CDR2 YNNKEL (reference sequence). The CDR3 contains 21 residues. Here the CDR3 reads CASSQDLVTWGSSGRSDTQYF. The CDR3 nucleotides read TGTGCCAGCAGCCAAGATCTCGTTACTTGGGGGTCTAGCGGGAGATCAGATACGCAGTATTTT.

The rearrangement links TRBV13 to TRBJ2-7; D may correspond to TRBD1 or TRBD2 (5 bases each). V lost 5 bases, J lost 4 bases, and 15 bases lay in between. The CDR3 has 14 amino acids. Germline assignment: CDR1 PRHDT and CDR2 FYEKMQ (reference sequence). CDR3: CASSHGTDEYEQYF. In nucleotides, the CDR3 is TGTGCCAGCAGCCACGGGACGGATGAGTACGAGCAGTACTTC.

Here the CDR3 reads CASSLNSYNSPLHF. The CDR3 bases are TGTGCCAGCAGCTTAAACAGCTATAATTCACCCCTCCACTTT. The chain couples TRBV7-6 to TRBJ1-6; D gene unclear. Germline V CDR1 and CDR2: SGHVS, FNYEAQ. Trimming cost V 2 bases and J 3 bases, with 5 bases left between them. CDR3 length: 14 amino acids.

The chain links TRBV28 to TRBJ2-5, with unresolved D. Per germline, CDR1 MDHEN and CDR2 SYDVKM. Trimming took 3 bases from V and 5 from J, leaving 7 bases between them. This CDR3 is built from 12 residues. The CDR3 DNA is TGTGCCAGCAGTTTCAGTTCGGAGACCCAGTACTTC. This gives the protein CASSFSSETQYF.

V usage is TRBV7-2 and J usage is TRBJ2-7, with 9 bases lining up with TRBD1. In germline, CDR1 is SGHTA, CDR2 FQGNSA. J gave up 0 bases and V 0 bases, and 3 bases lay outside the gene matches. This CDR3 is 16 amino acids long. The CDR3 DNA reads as TGTGCCAGCAGCTTAGCGGTGGGACAGGGCTCCTACGAGCAGTACTTC. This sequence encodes CASSLAVGQGSYEQYF.

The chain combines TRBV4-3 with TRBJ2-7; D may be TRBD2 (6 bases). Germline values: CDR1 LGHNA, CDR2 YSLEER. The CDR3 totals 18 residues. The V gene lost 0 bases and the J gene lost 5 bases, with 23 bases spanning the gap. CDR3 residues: CASSQDPSSLAIRNEQYF. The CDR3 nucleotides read TGCGCCAGCAGCCAAGATCCCTCCTCTCTAGCGATCCGCAACGAGCAGTACTTC.

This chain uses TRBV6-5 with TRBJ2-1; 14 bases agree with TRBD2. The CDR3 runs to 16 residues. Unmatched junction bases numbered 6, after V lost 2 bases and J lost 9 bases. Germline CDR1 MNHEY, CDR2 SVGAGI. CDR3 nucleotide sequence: TGTGCCAGCAGTTACGCGGGACTAGCGGGGGTCGGTGAGCAGTTCTTC. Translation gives CASSYAGLAGVGEQFF.